Sequencing of this TCR beta chain was carried out in a study of T cells in Graves' hyperthyroidism and ophthalmopathy (dated by TCRdb to about 2019). Regarding the complete study: To identify distinguishing TCR V-J signatures, a discovery cohort of 90 to 100 patients was used, comprising 43 with Graves' ophthalmopathy and 57 with stable Graves' hyperthyroidism. An independent validation cohort of fewer than 20 hyperthyroidism patients and about 16 patients who later progressed to ophthalmopathy tested prospective prediction of ophthalmopathy. The 100 or so discovery patients were randomly divided into training and test sets at a 7:3 ratio. In several Graves' hyperthyroidism patients, the study also compared T-cell repertoires from thyroid tissue with T-cell repertoires from blood. Following sampling, methimazole starting at 30 mg daily was given to hyperthyroidism patients, and high-dose intravenous methylprednisolone was given to ophthalmopathy patients. TCR Vbeta CDR3 sequencing of around 130 peripheral blood samples (fewer than 45 ophthalmopathy, around 80 hyperthyroidism and roughly 17 progressor patients) is reported in the paper.

As encoded in the germline V gene (reference sequence), CDR1 is SEHNR while CDR2 is FQNEAQ. The CDR3 contains 17 residues, cysteine and phenylalanine counted. The read is trimmed to its CDR3 DNA, 51 bases read in frame from base 1. Compared with germline, V lacks 8 bases and J lacks 5 bases; bases without a gene match: 19. Comments on this clonotype: Its antigen is unknown. Base qualities are not provided; no much larger clone lies one nucleotide away.

The TCR beta CDR3 regions were amplified from the RNA transcripts. The TCR CDR3 was subjected to a first round of RT-PCR using the HTBI primer set and the Qiagen OneStep RT-PCR kit. A second multiplex PCR round built the libraries, followed by size selection and purification. Libraries were sequenced paired-end with 100 bp reads on an Illumina HiSeq2000. Per the authors' processing: SOAPnuke was used to process the raw data, throwing out any read that contained adapters or uncalled bases, had a mean Phred below 15, or lacked an exact constant-primer or identifier match. High-quality paired reads were merged with COPE v1.2.5, and unique nucleotide sequences were defined as clonotypes. MiTCR v1.1 was used to align clonotypes to the IMGT TRBV, TRBD and TRBJ reference segments. Only V-J combinations with frequency above 0.0001, covering 99% to 99.2% of repertoires, were analysed. The TCS score was defined as F50 (clonal expansion) divided by E x V (chaos), with BLOSUM62-based TCRdist calculated between CDR3 peptides within each V-J. Welch's t-statistics and random forest reduced around 520 V-J features to 10 to 15, which were used in a naive Bayes classifier (R e1071). The Morisita-Horn index was used to measure how similar the thyroid and blood repertoires were. The public reads were reanalyzed by TCRdb: fastp trimming at Q25, MiXCR alignment, in-frame beta chains only. Identical CDR3 protein sequences are pooled into one entry, listed with their most common genes and DNA. TCRdb's processing, not the study's, gives the V and J calls here. The table for this sample lists roughly 500,000 distinct CDR3 sequences; 46% of them were counted only once. The ten largest account for roughly 19% of the sample.

Any patient with an uncontrolled infection, another autoimmune disease, pregnancy or lactation was excluded. Clinical symptoms, serum thyroxine and TRAb, thyroid ultrasound, and orbital computed tomography formed the basis for the diagnoses. Trizol reagent was used to extract total RNA, and RNA quality was then checked on an Agilent 2100 Bioanalyzer. General conclusions and limits of the study: Most expanded thyroid clonotypes (frequency above 0.001) were also detected in blood, suggesting blood repertoires may reflect thyroid immune responses. In cross-validation, a model built on a 13 V-J signature told ophthalmopathy apart from stable hyperthyroidism with under 90% sensitivity and around 83% specificity, and in testing the same model reached 80%/75%. In validation, the model predicted progression to ophthalmopathy a median of about 6.5 months before onset, with approximately 70% sensitivity and 72.22% specificity. Sample size was not statistically predetermined, and blinding of investigators to group allocation was not performed.

The chain was built from TRBV7-9 and TRBJ2-7, and 9 bases in between align with TRBD1. This sequence originates from an adult woman with Graves' disease, either hyperthyroidism or ophthalmopathy (not recorded which). The sample was peripheral blood or thyroid tissue (not recorded which). The CDR3 loop reads CASSPPVGGQGTHEQYF. The DNA sequence follows: TGTGCCAGCTCACCACCGGTGGGAGGACAGGGGACCCACGAGCAGTACTTC.